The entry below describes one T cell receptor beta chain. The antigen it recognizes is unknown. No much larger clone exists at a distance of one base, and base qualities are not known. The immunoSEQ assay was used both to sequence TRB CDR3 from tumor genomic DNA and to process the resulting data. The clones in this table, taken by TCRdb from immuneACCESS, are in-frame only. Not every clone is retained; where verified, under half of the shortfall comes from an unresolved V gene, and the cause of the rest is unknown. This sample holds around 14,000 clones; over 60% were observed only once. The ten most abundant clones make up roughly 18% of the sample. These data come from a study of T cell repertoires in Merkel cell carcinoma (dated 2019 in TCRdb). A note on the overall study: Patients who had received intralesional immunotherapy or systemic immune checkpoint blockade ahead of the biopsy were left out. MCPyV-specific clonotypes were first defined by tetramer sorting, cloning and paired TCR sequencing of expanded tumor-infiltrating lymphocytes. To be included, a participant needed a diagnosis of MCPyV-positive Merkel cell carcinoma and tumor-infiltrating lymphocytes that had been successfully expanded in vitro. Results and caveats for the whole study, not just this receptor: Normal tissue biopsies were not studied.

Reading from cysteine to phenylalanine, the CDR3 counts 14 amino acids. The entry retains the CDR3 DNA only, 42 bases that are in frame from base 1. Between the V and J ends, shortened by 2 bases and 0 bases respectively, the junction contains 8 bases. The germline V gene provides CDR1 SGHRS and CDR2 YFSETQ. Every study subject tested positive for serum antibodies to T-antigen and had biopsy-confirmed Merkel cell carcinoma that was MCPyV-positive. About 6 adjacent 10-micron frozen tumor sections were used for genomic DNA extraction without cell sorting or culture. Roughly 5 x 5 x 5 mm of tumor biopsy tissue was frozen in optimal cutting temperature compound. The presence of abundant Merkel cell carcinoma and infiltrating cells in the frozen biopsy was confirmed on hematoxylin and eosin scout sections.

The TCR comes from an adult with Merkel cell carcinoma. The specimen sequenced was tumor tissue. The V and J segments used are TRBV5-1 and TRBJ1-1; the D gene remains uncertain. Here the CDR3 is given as CASSFTELNTEAFF. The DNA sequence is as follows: TGCGCCAGCAGCTTTACCGAATTGAACACTGAAGCTTTCTTT.